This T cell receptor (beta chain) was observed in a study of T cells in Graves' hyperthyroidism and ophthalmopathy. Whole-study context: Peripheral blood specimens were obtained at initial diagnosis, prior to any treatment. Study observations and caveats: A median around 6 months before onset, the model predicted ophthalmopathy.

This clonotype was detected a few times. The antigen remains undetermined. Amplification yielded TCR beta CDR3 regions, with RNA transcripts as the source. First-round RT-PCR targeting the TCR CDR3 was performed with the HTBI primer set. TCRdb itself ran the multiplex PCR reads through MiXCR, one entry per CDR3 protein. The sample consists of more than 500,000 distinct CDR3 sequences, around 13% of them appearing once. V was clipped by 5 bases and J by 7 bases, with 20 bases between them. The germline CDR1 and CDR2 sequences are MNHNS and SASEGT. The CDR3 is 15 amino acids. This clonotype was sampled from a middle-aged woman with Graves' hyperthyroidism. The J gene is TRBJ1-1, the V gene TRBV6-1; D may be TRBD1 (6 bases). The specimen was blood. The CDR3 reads CASSYIFRGQGEAFF. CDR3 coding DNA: TGTGCCAGCAGTTATATTTTCCGGGGGCAGGGTGAAGCTTTCTTT.